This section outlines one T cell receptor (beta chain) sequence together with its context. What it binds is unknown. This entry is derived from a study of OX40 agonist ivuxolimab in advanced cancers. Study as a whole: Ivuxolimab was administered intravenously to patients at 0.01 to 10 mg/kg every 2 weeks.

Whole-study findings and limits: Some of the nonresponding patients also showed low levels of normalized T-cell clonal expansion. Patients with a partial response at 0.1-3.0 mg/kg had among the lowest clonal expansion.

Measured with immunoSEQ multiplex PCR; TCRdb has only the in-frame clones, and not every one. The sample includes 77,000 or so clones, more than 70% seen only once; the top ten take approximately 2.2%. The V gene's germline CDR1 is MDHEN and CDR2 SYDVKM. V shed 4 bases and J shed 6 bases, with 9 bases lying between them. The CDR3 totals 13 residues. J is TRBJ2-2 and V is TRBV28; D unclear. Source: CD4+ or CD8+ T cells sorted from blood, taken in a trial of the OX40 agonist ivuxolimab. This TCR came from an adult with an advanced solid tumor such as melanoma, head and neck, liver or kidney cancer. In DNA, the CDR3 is TGTGCCAGCAGTTACTATCATCCCGGGGAGCTGTTTTTT. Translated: CASSYYHPGELFF.